What follows are 24 T cell receptor beta chains derived from one specimen sequenced in a study of cytomegalovirus exposure and HLA in healthy donors. The PCR contained 60 Vbeta and 13 Jbeta primers. Sequencing used immunoSEQ multiplex PCR; TCRdb keeps in-frame clones, though not all of them. The sample has 200,000 to 250,000 clones; approximately 82% are singletons. The sample consisted of PBMCs. These receptors all stem from a woman aged 45-60 years in good health and CMV-seropositive.

The chain joins TRBV27 to TRBJ2-7; 8 positions agree with TRBD1. Germline-derived CDR1 and CDR2 are MNHEY and SMNVEV (reference sequence). The J segment lost 2 bases and the V segment lost 0 bases, leaving 3 bases of the junction unmatched. The CDR3 has 15 residues. Here the CDR3 reads CASSLSGQGTYEQYF. The CDR3 nucleotides are TGTGCCAGCAGTTTATCAGGACAGGGAACCTACGAGCAGTACTTC.

The chain couples TRBV19 to TRBJ1-2; weak D call: TRBD1 (5 bases). The V end was cut by 3 bases, the J end by 4 bases, with 12 bases between. CDR3 size: 14 residues. The germline V gene has CDR1 LNHDA and CDR2 SQIVND (reference sequence). The CDR3 reads CASSIETGSYGYTF. CDR3 bases: TGTGCCAGTAGTATCGAAACAGGATCCTATGGCTACACCTTC. Variable domain in full (rest from reference TRBV19 and TRBJ1-2): DGGITQSPKYLFRKEGQNVTLSCEQNLNHDAMYWYRQDPGQGLRLIYYSQIVNDFQKGDIAEGYSVSREKKESFPLTVTSAQKNPTAFYLCASSIETGSYGYTFGSGTRLTVV.

The chain uses TRBV5-1 and TRBJ1-4; 8 positions match TRBD1. The germline CDR1 and CDR2 sequences are SGHRS and YFSETQ. Unmatched junction bases numbered 6, after V lost 6 bases and J lost 8 bases. The CDR3 sequence is 13 residues long. This chain's CDR3 is CASTDRVGEKLFF. In DNA form, the CDR3 reads TGCGCCAGCACGGACAGGGTGGGGGAAAAACTGTTTTTT. Together with reference TRBV5-1 and TRBJ1-4, the CDR3 gives the full variable domain: KAGVTQTPRYLIKTRGQQVTLSCSPISGHRSVSWYQQTPGQGLQFLFEYFSETQRNKGNFPGRFSGRQFSNSRSEMNVSTLELGDSALYLCASTDRVGEKLFFGSGTQLSVL.

CDR3 bases: TGTGCCTGGACCTCATGGGCGGGATACGACACAGATACGCAGTATTTT. Translation gives CAWTSWAGYDTDTQYF. V usage is TRBV30 and J usage is TRBJ2-3, with a possible D match to TRBD2 (6 bases). CDR1 and CDR2 (germline): GTSNPN, SVGIG (reference sequence). This CDR3 is 16 amino acids long. V shed 4 bases and J shed 2 bases, with 19 bases lying between them.

The chain recombines TRBV5-1 with TRBJ1-6; 8 bases are a match to TRBD1. The CDR3 spans 15 residues. Germline CDR1 is SGHRS and CDR2 is YFSETQ. V shed 4 bases, J shed 8 bases, and the junction held 8 bases outside the gene matches. The CDR3 DNA follows: TGCGCCAGCAGCCCCCAGAAGACAGGGGATTCACCCCTCCACTTT. Translation gives CASSPQKTGDSPLHF. The whole variable domain, remainder taken from reference TRBV5-1 and TRBJ1-6, is KAGVTQTPRYLIKTRGQQVTLSCSPISGHRSVSWYQQTPGQGLQFLFEYFSETQRNKGNFPGRFSGRQFSNSRSEMNVSTLELGDSALYLCASSPQKTGDSPLHFGNGTRLTVT.

The gene calls are TRBV5-1 and TRBJ1-6; TRBD1 matches 9 bases. Germline CDR1 SGHRS, CDR2 YFSETQ. The CDR3 loop spans 16 amino acids. The J segment lost 9 bases and the V segment lost 8 bases, leaving 15 bases of the junction unmatched. CDR3 sequence: CASSDRGQGFGSPLHF. The CDR3 region has the DNA TGCGCCAGTAGCGATCGTGGACAGGGGTTTGGTTCACCCCTCCACTTT.

This clone came up a few times. The chain couples TRBV27 to TRBJ1-4; 8 nucleotides align to TRBD1. Germline trimming cut 5 bases from V and 5 bases from J; bases unmatched to any gene: 7. Germline V CDR1 and CDR2: MNHEY, SMNVEV (reference sequence). This CDR3 is built from 15 residues. DNA for the CDR3: TGTGCCAGCAGTACCTGGACAGGGCTCAATGAAAAACTGTTTTTT. Protein product: CASSTWTGLNEKLFF.

This sequence joins TRBV6-1 and TRBJ1-2, with TRBD1 identical over 9 bases. V shed 8 bases, J shed 5 bases, and the junction held 6 bases outside the gene matches. The germline V gene encodes CDR1 MNHNS and CDR2 SASEGT. The CDR3 sequence is 13 residues long. The DNA of the CDR3 is TGTGCCAGCCGAAGGACAGGGGAATATGGCTACACCTTC. It is translated as CASRRTGEYGYTF.

The V gene is TRBV7-6, the J gene TRBJ2-7; 8 bases map to TRBD1. The CDR3 sequence is 14 residues long. Trimming cost V 6 bases and J 6 bases; bases outside gene matches: 10. Germline V CDR1 and CDR2: SGHVS, FNYEAQ. The CDR3 bases are TGTGCCAGCAGACCCGGACAGGGCATCGGCGAGCAGTACTTC. Translating it yields CASRPGQGIGEQYF. Using reference TRBV7-6 and TRBJ2-7 for the parts outside the CDR3, the full variable domain is GAGVSQSPRYKVTKRGQDVALRCDPISGHVSLYWYRQALGQGPEFLTYFNYEAQQDKSGLPNDRFSAERPEGSISTLTIQRTEQRDSAMYRCASRPGQGIGEQYFGPGTRLTVT.

The V call is TRBV14, the J call TRBJ2-1, with D hard to call. The CDR3 sequence is 16 residues long. V lost 0 bases, J lost 6 bases, and 15 bases lay in between. Germline CDR1 SGHDN, CDR2 FVKESK. The CDR3 DNA reads as TGTGCCAGCAGCCAAGACGCGTACAGAGAAGGCAATGAGCAGTTCTTC. It specifies CASSQDAYREGNEQFF.

The rearrangement joins TRBV5-5 to TRBJ1-5, with D uncertain. The CDR3 extends over 16 amino acids. Trimming removed 1 base at V and 2 bases at J, with 13 bases between. Germline V CDR1 and CDR2: SGHKS, YYEKEE (reference sequence). In DNA form, the CDR3 reads TGTGCCAGCAGCTTGATTATGTTGGCTGGCAATCAGCCCCAGCATTTT. It codes for CASSLIMLAGNQPQHF. The complete variable domain, with remaining parts taken from reference TRBV5-5 and TRBJ1-5, reads DAGVTQSPTHLIKTRGQQVTLRCSPISGHKSVSWYQQVLGQGPQFIFQYYEKEERGRGNFPDRFSARQFPNYSSELNVNALLLGDSALYLCASSLIMLAGNQPQHFGDGTRLSIL.

The genes are TRBV5-1 and TRBJ1-1, with a weak D call TRBD1 (5 bases). Germline CDR1 is SGHRS and CDR2 is YFSETQ. The CDR3 sequence is 19 residues long. Deletions cut 0 bases from V and 3 bases from J, with 24 bases between. The CDR3 bases are TGCGCCAGCAGCTTGGCCCCAATGGGGGGTTCATTGGTCGACACTGAAGCTTTCTTT. Protein: CASSLAPMGGSLVDTEAFF.

The chain employs TRBV4-2 and TRBJ2-7; 7 nucleotides line up with TRBD1. The junction had 7 bases not matched to a gene; V was cut back by 4 bases and J by 7 bases. This CDR3 contains 13 residues. Germline loops: CDR1 LGHNA, CDR2 YNFKEQ. DNA of the CDR3: TGTGCCAGCAGCCTAACAGGGGCCCTGGAGCAGTACTTC. Amino acid sequence: CASSLTGALEQYF.

V and J are TRBV29-1 and TRBJ2-5; D is uncertain. The tail of the sequence fits TRBJ2-7 better, so the J call may be wrong. Germline-derived CDR1 and CDR2 are SQVTM and ANQGSEA. The CDR3 is 12 amino acids. The CDR3 DNA reads as TGCAGCGTTGTGGGTAGCTCCTACGAGCAGTACTTC. The encoded protein is CSVVGSSYEQYF.

V usage is TRBV6-1 and J usage is TRBJ1-3; 7 bases line up with TRBD1. V dropped 6 bases and J dropped 3; count of bases not matched to a gene: 5. This CDR3 spans 14 amino acids. The germline V gene encodes CDR1 MNHNS and CDR2 SASEGT. The CDR3 bases are TGTGCCAGCAGAAAACAGGGGAATGGAAACACCATATATTTT. Translated: CASRKQGNGNTIYF.

This clone was observed a handful of times. The chain couples TRBV5-1 to TRBJ1-4, with TRBD1 matching 7 bases. Trimming at V came to 5 bases and at J to 7 bases, leaving 5 bases not matched to a gene. CDR1 is SGHRS and CDR2 is YFSETQ in the germline V gene. The CDR3 runs 13 residues. The CDR3 sequence: CASRQGQLEKLFF. The CDR3 region has the DNA TGCGCCAGCAGACAGGGGCAGCTTGAAAAACTGTTTTTT.

The CDR3 region is CASSLPGVLTQYF. The CDR3 DNA reads TGTGCCAGCAGTTTACCAGGGGTACTGACCCAGTACTTC. This chain connects TRBV28 to TRBJ2-5, with D perhaps TRBD1 (6 bases). The CDR3 is made up of 13 amino acids. V lost 2 bases and J lost 7, with 11 bases in between. Germline-derived CDR1 and CDR2 are MDHEN and SYDVKM.

J is TRBJ2-5 and V is TRBV27, with 8 positions matching TRBD1. Germline CDR1 and CDR2: MNHEY and SMNVEV (reference sequence). With V trimmed by 5 bases and J by 2 bases, 7 bases remained unmatched. CDR3 length: 15 amino acids. The CDR3 bases are TGTGCCAGCAGTCCGCAGGACAGGGTTCAAGAGACCCAGTACTTC. Translated, it gives CASSPQDRVQETQYF.

The chain recombines TRBV19 with TRBJ2-5; D may be TRBD2 (6 bases). In germline, CDR1 is LNHDA, CDR2 SQIVND (reference sequence). V was pared by 1 base and J by 0 bases, with 12 bases between. The CDR3 is 16 residues long. This CDR3 is CASSIVGTSNQETQYF. The CDR3 nucleotides are TGTGCCAGTAGTATAGTAGGGACTTCGAACCAAGAGACCCAGTACTTC.

The CDR3 region has the DNA TGTGCCAGCTCGCTTGGACGGGGCTACAATGAGCAGTTCTTC. Translating gives CASSLGRGYNEQFF. The chain uses TRBV2 and TRBJ2-1; possible D gene TRBD2, 5 bases. CDR1 SNHLY and CDR2 FYNNEI come from the germline V gene. This CDR3 spans 14 amino acids. V lost 8 bases to trimming and J lost 3 bases, with 14 bases between them.

The chain combines TRBV15 with TRBJ2-7, with D unresolved. Trimming removed 2 bases from V and 0 bases from J, with 5 bases in between. The CDR3 is made up of 13 amino acids. The germline V gene has CDR1 LNHNV and CDR2 YYDKDF (reference sequence). CDR3 in amino acids: CATSRSSSYEQYF. CDR3 coding DNA: TGTGCCACCAGCAGAAGTAGCTCCTACGAGCAGTACTTC. Variable domain in full (rest from reference TRBV15 and TRBJ2-7): DAMVIQNPRYQVTQFGKPVTLSCSQTLNHNVMYWYQQKSSQAPKLLFHYYDKDFNNEADTPDNFQSRRPNTSFCFLDIRSPGLGDTAMYLCATSRSSSYEQYFGPGTRLTVT.

The V gene is TRBV6-6, the J gene TRBJ1-1, with D possibly being TRBD1 (5 bases). V shed 0 bases and J shed 1 base, with 9 bases lying between them. Germline lookup yields CDR1 MNHNY and CDR2 SVGAGI (reference sequence). The length of the CDR3 is 15 residues. CDR3 DNA: TGTGCCAGCAGTTACTCGACAGCCTCGAACACTGAAGCTTTCTTT. This translates into CASSYSTASNTEAFF.

This clone showed up many times. This sequence joins TRBV5-1 and TRBJ1-6; TRBD1 is a possible D gene (5 bases). V gave up 3 bases and J gave up 5 bases, with 9 bases separating them. Germline CDR1 reads SGHRS; CDR2 reads YFSETQ. The length of the CDR3 is 14 residues. Here the CDR3 DNA reads TGCGCCAGCAGCTACGGCAGGGATAATTCACCCCTCCACTTT. Residues: CASSYGRDNSPLHF.

The chain joins TRBV19 to TRBJ1-5; D is perhaps TRBD1 (5 bases). This CDR3 is 14 amino acids long. Trimming left V 4 bases short and J 5 bases short, with 12 bases between. Germline V gene lookup returns CDR1 LNHDA and CDR2 SQIVND (reference sequence). The DNA of the CDR3 is TGTGCCAGTAGTACCGAATGGGGGGATCAGCCCCAGCATTTT. It translates to CASSTEWGDQPQHF.